Listed here is a single T cell receptor beta chain. This entry belongs to a study of OX40 agonist ivuxolimab in advanced cancers. Turning to the study itself: Participants could have had prior anti-PD-1, anti-PD-L1 or anti-CTLA-4 therapy, and around 43% had some. Partial responses, seen in three patients, involved one hepatocellular carcinoma and two cutaneous melanomas.

TCRdb's table, derived via immunoSEQ multiplex PCR, lists solely in-frame clones and lacks some. The table lists about 70,000 clones, roughly four fifths of them singletons, with 4% to 6% in the top ten. The CDR3 is 19 residues long. Germline V CDR1 and CDR2: SGHAT, FQDESV (reference sequence). The V and J ends lost 7 bases and 0 bases respectively, with 25 bases between them. Sequencing used CD4+ or CD8+ T cells sorted from blood, obtained in a trial of the OX40 agonist ivuxolimab. The origin of this receptor is an adult with an advanced solid tumor such as melanoma, head and neck, liver or kidney cancer. The chain employs TRBV11-1 and TRBJ2-1; D is perhaps TRBD1 or TRBD2 (6 bases each). The CDR3 bases are TGTGCCAGCACTCTTGGGGAGGAGGGGGATCTATTCTCCTACAATGAGCAGTTCTTC. Its translation: CASTLGEEGDLFSYNEQFF.